Shown below are 23 T cell receptor beta chains from a single sample sequenced in a study of monozygotic twins with inflammatory bowel disease. TCRdb reprocessed the 5' RACE reads, keeping one entry per CDR3 protein, no DNA. The specimen's table records approximately 390,000 distinct CDR3 sequences. What was sequenced was blood. These receptors were taken from a human donor with ulcerative colitis or Crohn's disease, or a healthy co-twin of an affected twin (not recorded which).

The CDR3 is CASSPLQIKGTGELFF. V is TRBV18 and J is TRBJ2-2; without DNA, the TCRdb call of TRBD1 cannot be checked. Germline CDR1 reads KGHSH; CDR2 reads LQKENI. CDR3 length: 16 amino acids.

The J gene is TRBJ2-7, the V gene TRBV9; there is no DNA to check the TCRdb D call of TRBD2. Germline V gives CDR1 SGDLS, CDR2 YYNGEE. The CDR3 sequence is 15 residues long. CDR3 protein: CASSFSGTRRSEQYF.

This chain connects TRBV10-3 to TRBJ2-5; TCRdb's assignment of TRBD2 cannot be checked, as there is no DNA. The germline gives CDR1 ENHRY, CDR2 SYGVKD. The CDR3 contains 13 residues. This chain's CDR3 is CAISEDSGETQYF.

The chain employs TRBV6-1 and TRBJ2-1; the TCRdb D gene call, TRBD1, has no DNA to confirm it. The CDR3 spans 15 residues. Germline assignment: CDR1 MNHNS and CDR2 SASEGT. CDR3 sequence: CASSDRPGGHNEQFF.

The chain joins TRBV12-3 or TRBV12-4 to TRBJ1-3; TCRdb calls TRBD1, which cannot be checked without DNA. The CDR3 totals 16 residues. CDR3 protein: CASSEGGEISGNTIYF.

The chain couples TRBV5-4 to TRBJ2-2; TCRdb's D gene call, TRBD2, goes unchecked for lack of DNA. CDR3 length: 19 residues. In germline, CDR1 is SGHNT, CDR2 YYREEE (reference sequence). CDR3 sequence: CASSFGRSGLAGFAGELFF. Variable domain in full (rest from reference TRBV5-4 and TRBJ2-2): ETGVTQSPTHLIKTRGQQVTLRCSSQSGHNTVSWYQQALGQGPQFIFQYYREEENGRGNFPPRFSGLQFPNYSSELNVNALELDDSALYLCASSFGRSGLAGFAGELFFGEGSRLTVL.

The CDR3 sequence is CSARAGTGGTSGYEQYF. J is TRBJ2-7 and V is TRBV20-1; the TCRdb call, TRBD1, lacks DNA for checking. CDR3 size: 17 residues. Germline V gene sequence: CDR1 DFQATT, CDR2 SNEGSKA (reference sequence).

The chain combines TRBV11-1 with TRBJ1-6; TCRdb reports TRBD1, a call that lacks DNA to check it against. The CDR3 sequence is 19 residues long. The germline CDR1 and CDR2 sequences are SGHAT and FQDESV (reference sequence). The CDR3 spells CASSPESGLQGAWNSPLHF.

The genes are TRBV12-3 or TRBV12-4 and TRBJ1-1; TCRdb proposes TRBD1, but this gene call is untestable without DNA. CDR3 length: 13 residues. CDR3 region: CASNLQGLTEAFF.

This chain joins TRBV15 and TRBJ1-4; TCRdb's D call, TRBD1, is unchecked because there is no DNA. The CDR3 sequence is 15 residues long. Germline loops: CDR1 LNHNV, CDR2 YYDKDF (reference sequence). This chain's CDR3 is CATSARDRGGEKLFF.

The chain joins TRBV19 to TRBJ1-6; the D call of TRBD1 rests on TCRdb alone, since no DNA is present to check it. The CDR3 contains 14 residues. CDR1 and CDR2 (germline): LNHDA, SQIVND (reference sequence). The chain's CDR3 is CATRDKLYNSPLHF.

The chain combines TRBV5-1 with TRBJ2-5; TCRdb reports TRBD2, a call that lacks DNA to check it against. In germline, CDR1 is SGHRS, CDR2 YFSETQ. The CDR3 has 16 residues. CDR3 protein: CASSLMLAGEGETQYF.

The V gene is TRBV20-1, the J gene TRBJ1-2; TCRdb's assignment of TRBD1 cannot be checked, as there is no DNA. CDR1 DFQATT and CDR2 SNEGSKA come from the germline V gene (reference sequence). The CDR3 extends over 13 amino acids. The CDR3 spells CSARAGAEDGYTF.

The rearrangement links TRBV20-1 to TRBJ1-5; TCRdb's assignment of TRBD1 cannot be checked, as there is no DNA. The CDR3 runs to 15 residues. The V gene's germline CDR1 is DFQATT and CDR2 SNEGSKA (reference sequence). CDR3 sequence: CSARSRGGGNQPQHF.

The V gene is TRBV7-9, the J gene TRBJ2-7; TCRdb's D call, TRBD1, is unchecked because there is no DNA. Germline CDR1 and CDR2: SEHNR and FQNEAQ (reference sequence). This CDR3 has 17 amino acids. CDR3: CASSSPGGTPDSYEQYF.

This sequence joins TRBV12-3 or TRBV12-4 and TRBJ2-3; TCRdb picks TRBD2, but there is no DNA to check that call. This CDR3 comprises 18 residues. This CDR3 is CASSPWAGTSGSTDTQYF.

The chain combines TRBV5-6 with TRBJ1-1. CDR3 size: 13 residues. Germline V lookup: CDR1 SGHDT, CDR2 YYEEEE. The CDR3 loop reads CASSFIRNTEAFF.

The gene calls are TRBV18 and TRBJ1-2. The CDR3 contains 19 residues. The germline V gene has CDR1 KGHSH and CDR2 LQKENI. The CDR3: CASSPWRQTAEEGNYGYTF.

J is TRBJ2-1 and V is TRBV10-3; the D call from TCRdb, TRBD2, cannot be confirmed without DNA. Looked up from germline, CDR1 is ENHRY and CDR2 is SYGVKD. CDR3 length: 13 residues. CDR3 protein: CAISRGREGEHFF.

V and J are TRBV5-4 and TRBJ2-1; TCRdb's assignment of TRBD1 cannot be checked, as there is no DNA. Germline CDR1 reads SGHNT; CDR2 reads YYREEE (reference sequence). CDR3 length: 16 amino acids. This chain's CDR3 is CASKRGGLSSYNEQFF.

The chain has TRBV7-3 and TRBJ2-7; TCRdb's D call of TRBD2 is untestable without DNA. The CDR3 totals 16 residues. Germline assignment: CDR1 SGHTA and CDR2 FQGTGA. The CDR3 is CASSLQAGTTSYEQYF.

The rearrangement joins TRBV5-1 to TRBJ1-2; the TCRdb D gene call, TRBD1, has no DNA to confirm it. The CDR3 is 14 residues long. CDR1 and CDR2 from the germline V gene are SGHRS and YFSETQ. The CDR3 sequence is CASSSVAGGPGYTF. Full variable domain (missing parts from reference TRBV5-1 and TRBJ1-2): KAGVTQTPRYLIKTRGQQVTLSCSPISGHRSVSWYQQTPGQGLQFLFEYFSETQRNKGNFPGRFSGRQFSNSRSEMNVSTLELGDSALYLCASSSVAGGPGYTFGSGTRLTVV.

This sequence joins TRBV13 and TRBJ1-6; the D gene TCRdb calls, TRBD1, cannot be checked with no DNA. The CDR3 is 20 residues long. Germline V gene lookup returns CDR1 PRHDT and CDR2 FYEKMQ (reference sequence). The CDR3 region is CASSPSRDRGPLSYNSPLHF. The entire variable domain, with the rest obtained from reference TRBV13 and TRBJ1-6, is as follows: AAGVIQSPRHLIKEKRETATLKCYPIPRHDTVYWYQQGPGQDPQFLISFYEKMQSDKGSIPDRFSAQQFSDYHSELNMSSLELGDSALYFCASSPSRDRGPLSYNSPLHFGNGTRLTVT.